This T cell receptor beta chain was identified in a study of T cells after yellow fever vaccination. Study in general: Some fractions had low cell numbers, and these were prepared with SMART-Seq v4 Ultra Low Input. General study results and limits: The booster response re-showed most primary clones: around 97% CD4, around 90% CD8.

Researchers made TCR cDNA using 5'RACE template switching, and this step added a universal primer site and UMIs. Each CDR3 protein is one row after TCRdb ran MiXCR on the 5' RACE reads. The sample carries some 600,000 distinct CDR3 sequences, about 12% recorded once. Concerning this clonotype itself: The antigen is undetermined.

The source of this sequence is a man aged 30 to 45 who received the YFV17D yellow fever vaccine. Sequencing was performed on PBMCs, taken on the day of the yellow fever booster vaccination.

The CDR3 sequence is CASRLGGRGAFF. CDR3 sequence (DNA): TGTGCCAGCAGACTGGGGGGCAGGGGAGCTTTCTTT. The chain employs TRBV7-9 and TRBJ1-1, with a tentative D call TRBD1 (6 bases). Trimming left V 6 bases short and J 10 bases short, with 15 bases between. CDR1 and CDR2 (germline): SEHNR, FQNEAQ (reference sequence). This CDR3 contains 12 residues.